This T cell receptor (beta chain) emerged from a study of blood T cell repertoires in COVID-19. The wider study: Nucleic acid was either cDNA or gDNA, and it came from T cells, B-cell-depleted T cells, or PBMCs.

Method: immunoSEQ multiplex PCR; TCRdb's copy keeps in-frame clones and lacks some. The sample has 150,000 to 200,000 clones, about 90% seen once. Living in under 30 US areas, the participants were between roughly 18 and 89 years of age. In assigning cohorts, the study relied on participant-reported clinical history. The recovered donors of Cohort 3 showed two negative PCRs, clearance, or symptom resolution. V was pared by 5 bases and J by 4 bases, with 11 bases between. Germline V gene data show CDR1 as SEHNR and CDR2 as FQNEAQ (reference sequence). The CDR3 runs to 13 residues. The sequencing sample was made of PBMCs or T cells enriched from blood (not recorded which). V is TRBV7-9 and J is TRBJ1-1; possibly TRBD1 for D (5 bases). The sequence derives from a woman aged 18-35 years who had recovered from COVID-19. In nucleotides, the CDR3 is TGTGCCAGCAGCGGCGGGGGATTCACTGAAGCTTTCTTT. Amino acids: CASSGGGFTEAFF.